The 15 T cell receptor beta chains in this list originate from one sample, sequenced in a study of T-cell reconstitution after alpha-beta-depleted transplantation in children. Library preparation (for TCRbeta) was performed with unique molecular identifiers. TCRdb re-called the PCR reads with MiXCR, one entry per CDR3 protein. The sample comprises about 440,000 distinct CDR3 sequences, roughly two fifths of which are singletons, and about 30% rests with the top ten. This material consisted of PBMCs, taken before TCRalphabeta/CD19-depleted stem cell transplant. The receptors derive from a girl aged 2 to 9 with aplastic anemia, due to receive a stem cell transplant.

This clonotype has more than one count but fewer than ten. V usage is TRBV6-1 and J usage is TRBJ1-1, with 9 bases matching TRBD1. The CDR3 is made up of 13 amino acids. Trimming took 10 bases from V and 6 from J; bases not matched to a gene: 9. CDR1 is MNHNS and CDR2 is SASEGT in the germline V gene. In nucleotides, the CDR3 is TGTGCCACGGTGCCCCGGACAGGGGCTGAAGCTTTCTTT. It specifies CATVPRTGAEAFF.

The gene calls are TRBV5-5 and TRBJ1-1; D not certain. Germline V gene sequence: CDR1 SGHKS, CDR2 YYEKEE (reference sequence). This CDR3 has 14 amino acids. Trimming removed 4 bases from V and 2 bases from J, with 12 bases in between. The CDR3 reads CASSPPEDNTEAFF. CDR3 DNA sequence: TGTGCCAGCAGCCCCCCCGAGGACAACACTGAAGCTTTCTTT.

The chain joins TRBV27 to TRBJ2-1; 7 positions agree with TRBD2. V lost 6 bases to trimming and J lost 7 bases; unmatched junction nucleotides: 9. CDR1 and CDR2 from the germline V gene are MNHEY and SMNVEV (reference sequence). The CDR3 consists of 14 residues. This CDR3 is CASRMGGSGNEQFF. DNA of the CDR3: TGTGCCAGCAGGATGGGAGGGTCGGGGAATGAGCAGTTCTTC.

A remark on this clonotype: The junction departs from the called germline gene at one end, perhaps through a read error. As DNA, the CDR3 is TGTGCCAGCAGCTTATGGACAGGGAGCTCCTACAATGAGCAGTTCTTC. Protein sequence: CASSLWTGSSYNEQFF. The chain carries TRBV28 and TRBJ2-1, with 8 nucleotides matching TRBD1. This CDR3 comprises 16 residues. The V gene's germline CDR1 is MDHEN and CDR2 SYDVKM.

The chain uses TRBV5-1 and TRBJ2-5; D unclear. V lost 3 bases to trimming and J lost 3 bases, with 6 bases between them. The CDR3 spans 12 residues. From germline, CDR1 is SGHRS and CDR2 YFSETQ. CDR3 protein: CASSSPEETQYF. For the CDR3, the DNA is TGCGCCAGCAGCTCCCCCGAAGAGACCCAGTACTTC.

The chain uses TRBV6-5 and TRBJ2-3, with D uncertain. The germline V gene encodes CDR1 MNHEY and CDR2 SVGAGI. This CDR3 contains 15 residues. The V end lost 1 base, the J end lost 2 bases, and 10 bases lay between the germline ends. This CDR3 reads CASSYFGYPTDTQYF. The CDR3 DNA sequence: TGTGCCAGCAGTTACTTCGGGTACCCCACAGATACGCAGTATTTT.

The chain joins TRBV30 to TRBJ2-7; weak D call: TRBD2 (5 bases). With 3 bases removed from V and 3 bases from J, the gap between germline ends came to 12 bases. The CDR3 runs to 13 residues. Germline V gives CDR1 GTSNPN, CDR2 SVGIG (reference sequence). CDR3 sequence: CAWSWEPDYEQYF. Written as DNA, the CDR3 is TGTGCCTGGAGCTGGGAGCCTGACTACGAGCAGTACTTC.

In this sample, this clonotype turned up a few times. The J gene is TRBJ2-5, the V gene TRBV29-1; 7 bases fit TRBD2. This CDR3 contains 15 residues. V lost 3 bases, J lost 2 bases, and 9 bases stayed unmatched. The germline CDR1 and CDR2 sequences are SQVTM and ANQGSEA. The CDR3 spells CSVDQRTSDQETQYF. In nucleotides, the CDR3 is TGCAGCGTTGATCAACGGACTAGTGATCAAGAGACCCAGTACTTC.

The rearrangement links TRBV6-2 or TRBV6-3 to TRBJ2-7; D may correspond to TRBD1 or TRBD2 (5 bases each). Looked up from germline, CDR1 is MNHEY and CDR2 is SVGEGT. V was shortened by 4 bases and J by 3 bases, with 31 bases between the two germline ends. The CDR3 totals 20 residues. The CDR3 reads CASSFGSAGSYGDLYYEQYF. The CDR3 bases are TGTGCCAGCAGTTTTGGTTCGGCAGGGTCATATGGGGACCTATACTACGAGCAGTACTTC.

As DNA, the CDR3 is TGTGCCAGCAGCTCCTCGGGACTTCACAATGAGCAGTTCTTC. The encoded protein is CASSSSGLHNEQFF. The rearrangement joins TRBV11-3 to TRBJ2-1; D might be TRBD2 (6 bases). In germline, CDR1 is SGHNT, CDR2 YENEEA. The V end lost 4 bases, the J end lost 5 bases, and 12 bases lay between the germline ends. The CDR3 runs to 14 residues. Together with reference TRBV11-3 and TRBJ2-1, the CDR3 gives the full variable domain: EAGVVQSPRYKIIEKKQPVAFWCNPISGHNTLYWYLQNLGQGPELLIRYENEEAVDDSQLPKDRFSAERLKGVDSTLKIQPAELGDSAVYLCASSSSGLHNEQFFGPGTRLTVL.

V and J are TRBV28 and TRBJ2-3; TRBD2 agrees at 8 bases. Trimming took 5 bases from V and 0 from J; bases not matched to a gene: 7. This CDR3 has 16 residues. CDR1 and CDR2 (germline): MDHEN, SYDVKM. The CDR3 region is CASSPGGAPSTDTQYF. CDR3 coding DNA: TGTGCCAGCAGTCCGGGGGGGGCCCCTAGCACAGATACGCAGTATTTT.

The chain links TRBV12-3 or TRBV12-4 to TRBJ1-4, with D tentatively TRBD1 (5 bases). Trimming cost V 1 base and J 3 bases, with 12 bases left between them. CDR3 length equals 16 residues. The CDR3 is CASSLGVGGANEKLFF. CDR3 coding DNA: TGTGCCAGCAGTTTAGGGGTGGGGGGAGCTAATGAAAAACTGTTTTTT.

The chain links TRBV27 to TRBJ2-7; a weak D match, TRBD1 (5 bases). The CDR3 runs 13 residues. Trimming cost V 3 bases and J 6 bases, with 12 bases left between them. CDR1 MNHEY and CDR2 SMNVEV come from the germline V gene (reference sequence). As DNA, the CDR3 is TGTGCCAGCAGTTTGGGCAGGGCCTTCGAGCAGTACTTC. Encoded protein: CASSLGRAFEQYF.

The CDR3 sequence: CSATSGYGYTF. In DNA form, the CDR3 reads TGCAGTGCTACTTCAGGTTATGGCTACACCTTC. The chain has TRBV20-1 and TRBJ1-2; no reliable D call. CDR1 is DFQATT and CDR2 is SNEGSKA in the germline V gene (reference sequence). The CDR3 runs to 11 residues. Trimming shortened V by 4 bases and J by 5 bases, and 8 bases separated the two germline ends.

The CDR3 bases are TGTGCCAGCAGTTTTGGGACACCAACCTACAATGAGCAGTTCTTC. This codes for CASSFGTPTYNEQFF. V usage is TRBV12-3 or TRBV12-4 and J usage is TRBJ2-1; maybe TRBD1 (6 bases). The CDR3 consists of 15 residues. Deletions cut 3 bases from V and 2 bases from J, with 11 bases between.